Shown below are 20 T cell receptor beta chains from a single sample sequenced in a study of blood T cell repertoires in COVID-19. TCRdb's table, derived via immunoSEQ multiplex PCR, lists solely in-frame clones and lacks some. The table has under 200,000 clones, 84% seen once. The sequenced sample consisted of PBMCs or T cells enriched from blood (not recorded which). The receptors originated from a woman between 45 and 60 years old who had recovered from COVID-19.

The rearrangement joins TRBV19 to TRBJ2-5, with TRBD1 matching 11 bases. Trimming at V came to 8 bases and at J to 3 bases, leaving 8 bases not matched to a gene. Germline CDR1 reads LNHDA; CDR2 reads SQIVND (reference sequence). This CDR3 is built from 15 residues. CDR3 protein: CASSNLGQGEETQYF. CDR3 in DNA: TGTGCCAGTTCGAACTTGGGACAGGGGGAAGAGACCCAGTACTTC.

The table lists this clone with a few counts. The chain uses TRBV7-2 and TRBJ1-2; 7 bases fit TRBD1. Germline-derived CDR1 and CDR2 are SGHTA and FQGNSA. V trimming: 2 bases; J trimming: 4 bases; junction bases outside the gene matches: 7. This CDR3 is 15 amino acids long. CDR3 sequence (DNA): TGTGCCAGCAGCTTATTTCAGGGGGAATCCTATGGCTACACCTTC. It encodes CASSLFQGESYGYTF.

The chain carries TRBV6-5 and TRBJ1-2; no definite D call. The CDR3 extends over 16 amino acids. Trimming took off 2 bases at V and 0 bases at J, with 13 bases between the two ends. Germline CDR1 reads MNHEY; CDR2 reads SVGAGI. The CDR3 DNA reads TGTGCCAGCAGTTACGGCGTACAGAGTACTAACTATGGCTACACCTTC. Translating it yields CASSYGVQSTNYGYTF.

The gene calls are TRBV14 and TRBJ2-7, with a possible D match to TRBD2 (6 bases). CDR1 SGHDN and CDR2 FVKESK come from the germline V gene. V was clipped by 5 bases and J by 4 bases, with 12 bases between them. This CDR3 is 13 amino acids long. The CDR3 here is CASSKLGGYEQYF. In DNA form, the CDR3 reads TGTGCCAGCAGCAAACTGGGGGGTTACGAGCAGTACTTC.

With respect to this clone: This CDR3 is also generated by other DNA sequences in the sample. V and J are TRBV28 and TRBJ1-2; 9 bases match TRBD1. The CDR3 covers 15 residues. V gave up 5 bases and J gave up 7 bases; unmatched junction bases: 11. The germline gives CDR1 MDHEN, CDR2 SYDVKM. The CDR3 reads CASSVGQGMTGGYTF. The CDR3 coding sequence is TGTGCCAGCAGTGTGGGACAGGGTATGACTGGTGGCTACACCTTC.

The V call is TRBV11-2, the J call TRBJ2-5; 8 bases agree with TRBD2. CDR3 length: 15 amino acids. The trim removed 3 bases at V and 3 bases at J, leaving 6 bases unmatched. Germline V gene lookup returns CDR1 SGHAT and CDR2 FQNNGV. The DNA of the CDR3 is TGTGCCAGCAGCTTGGCGGGACTAGAGAAAGAGACCCAGTACTTC. It is translated as CASSLAGLEKETQYF.

The V gene is TRBV7-9, the J gene TRBJ1-2, with TRBD1 matching over 9 bases. CDR3 length: 15 amino acids. Germline V CDR1 and CDR2: SEHNR, FQNEAQ (reference sequence). V trimming: 5 bases; J trimming: 8 bases; junction bases outside the gene matches: 12. The CDR3 bases are TGTGCCAGCAGCCCCGGGACAGGGAAGGTTAGAGGCTACACCTTC. Translation: CASSPGTGKVRGYTF.

This clone was found a few times. The J gene is TRBJ1-1, the V gene TRBV5-8, with D hard to call. Germline V lookup: CDR1 SGHTS, CDR2 YDEGEE. This CDR3 has 14 amino acids. With 4 bases removed from V and 0 bases from J, the gap between germline ends came to 10 bases. The CDR3 loop is CASSPFTVNTEAFF. CDR3 nucleotide sequence: TGTGCCAGCAGCCCATTTACGGTGAACACTGAAGCTTTCTTT.

This clone was picked up a small number of times. The chain employs TRBV28 and TRBJ2-1; D may be TRBD2 (5 bases). The CDR3 runs 16 residues. V lost 2 bases, J lost 6 bases, and 17 bases lay in between. The V gene's germline CDR1 is MDHEN and CDR2 SYDVKM. CDR3 loop: CASSLERLAVRNEQFF. The CDR3 bases are TGTGCCAGCAGTTTAGAAAGGCTAGCAGTCCGCAATGAGCAGTTCTTC. The variable domain in full, completed from reference TRBV28 and TRBJ2-1, reads DVKVTQSSRYLVKRTGEKVFLECVQDMDHENMFWYRQDPGLGLRLIYFSYDVKMKEKGDIPEGYSVSREKKERFSLILESASTNQTSMYLCASSLERLAVRNEQFFGPGTRLTVL.

V gene TRBV29-1 combines with J gene TRBJ2-3, with 8 bases identical to TRBD2. Germline CDR1 reads SQVTM; CDR2 reads ANQGSEA. The CDR3 covers 12 residues. After removal of 7 bases from V and 7 bases from J, the junction contained 7 bases not matched to a gene. This chain's CDR3 is CSGTSGGYTQYF. For the CDR3, the DNA is TGCAGCGGAACTAGCGGAGGTTATACGCAGTATTTT.

The rearrangement joins TRBV29-1 to TRBJ2-7, with 8 bases aligning to TRBD1. Germline loops: CDR1 SQVTM, CDR2 ANQGSEA. V lost 6 bases, J lost 2 bases, and 3 bases stayed unmatched. This CDR3 comprises 12 residues. The CDR3 protein is CSVGTGTYEQYF. As DNA, the CDR3 is TGCAGCGTCGGGACAGGCACCTACGAGCAGTACTTC.

This clone was counted between two and nine times. CDR3 region: CAITSQGYNSPLHF. CDR3 in DNA: TGTGCCATCACGTCCCAGGGTTATAATTCACCCCTCCACTTT. The gene calls are TRBV10-3 and TRBJ1-6; TRBD1 is a possible D gene (5 bases). Germline CDR1 and CDR2: ENHRY and SYGVKD. Trimming removed 7 bases at V and 4 bases at J, with 11 bases between. The CDR3 is made up of 14 amino acids.

The chain couples TRBV2 to TRBJ1-2; 7 bases line up with TRBD1. The CDR3 covers 15 residues. The V segment lost 3 bases and the J segment 0 bases; nucleotides outside the gene matches: 4. In germline, CDR1 is SNHLY, CDR2 FYNNEI. The CDR3: CASSDWTGANYGYTF. The DNA of the CDR3 is TGTGCCAGCAGTGATTGGACAGGAGCTAACTATGGCTACACCTTC. Variable domain in full (rest from reference TRBV2 and TRBJ1-2): EPEVTQTPSHQVTQMGQEVILRCVPISNHLYFYWYRQILGQKVEFLVSFYNNEISEKSEIFDDQFSVERPDGSNFTLKIRSTKLEDSAMYFCASSDWTGANYGYTFGSGTRLTVV.

The chain carries TRBV11-3 and TRBJ2-2; 8 nucleotides align to TRBD1. Germline values: CDR1 SGHNT, CDR2 YENEEA. The CDR3 sequence is 15 residues long. After removal of 3 bases from V and 5 bases from J, the junction contained 5 bases not matched to a gene. The CDR3 DNA sequence: TGTGCCAGCAGCTTCGGACAGGGAGGAACCGGGGAGCTGTTTTTT. It is translated as CASSFGQGGTGELFF.

The rearrangement joins TRBV28 to TRBJ1-5, with D possibly TRBD1 on 5 matching bases. Per the germline V gene, CDR1 is MDHEN and CDR2 is SYDVKM. Trimming pared 3 bases from V and 7 bases from J, leaving 10 bases between. The CDR3 is 13 residues long. For the CDR3, the DNA is TGTGCCAGCAGTTTCGGTAGGGGCCAGCCCCAGCATTTT. It specifies CASSFGRGQPQHF.

The gene calls are TRBV28 and TRBJ1-1, with 7 nucleotides matching TRBD1. This CDR3 has 13 residues. J lost 6 bases, V lost 7 bases, and 8 bases had no gene match. Germline V gene sequence: CDR1 MDHEN, CDR2 SYDVKM. This CDR3 reads CASNKQGPPEAFF. The CDR3 DNA reads TGTGCCAGCAACAAACAGGGGCCACCTGAAGCTTTCTTT.

The chain links TRBV2 to TRBJ2-7; tentative D call: TRBD2 (5 bases). This CDR3 has 12 residues. V dropped 8 bases and J dropped 1 base, with 9 bases sitting between them. Per the germline V gene, CDR1 is SNHLY and CDR2 is FYNNEI. The CDR3 is CASGSSSYEQYF. Here the CDR3 DNA reads TGTGCCAGCGGGAGCTCATCCTACGAGCAGTACTTC. Supplemented by reference TRBV2 and TRBJ2-7, the full variable domain reads EPEVTQTPSHQVTQMGQEVILRCVPISNHLYFYWYRQILGQKVEFLVSFYNNEISEKSEIFDDQFSVERPDGSNFTLKIRSTKLEDSAMYFCASGSSSYEQYFGPGTRLTVT.

The chain recombines TRBV6-5 with TRBJ1-3; perhaps TRBD1 as D (6 bases). CDR3 length equals 16 residues. Germline loops: CDR1 MNHEY, CDR2 SVGAGI. Trimming took off 2 bases at V and 0 bases at J, with 11 bases between the two ends. The CDR3 coding sequence is TGTGCCAGCAGTTACGGACAGCCTCGCTCTGGAAACACCATATATTTT. This codes for CASSYGQPRSGNTIYF.

The V gene is TRBV6-5, the J gene TRBJ2-6; D perhaps matches TRBD2 (6 bases). V was cut by 4 bases and J by 0 bases, with 7 bases left in between. CDR1 MNHEY and CDR2 SVGAGI come from the germline V gene. CDR3 length equals 15 residues. CDR3 in amino acids: CASSSGGSGANVLTF. The CDR3 DNA sequence: TGTGCCAGCAGTTCCGGGGGCTCTGGGGCCAACGTCCTGACTTTC.

J is TRBJ1-1 and V is TRBV2; D is unclear. Trimming cost V 3 bases and J 0 bases, with 5 bases left between them. The CDR3 is 13 amino acids. Germline CDR1 and CDR2: SNHLY and FYNNEI. The CDR3 spells CASSDGLNTEAFF. DNA of the CDR3: TGTGCCAGCAGTGACGGGTTGAACACTGAAGCTTTCTTT.